This T cell receptor (beta chain) was recorded in a study of response to subunit inactivated influenza vaccine listed by TCRdb under 2018. Regarding the complete study: Deep quantitative profiling of the T cell receptor repertoire was used in the study to follow responses to a trivalent subunit inactivated influenza vaccine.

The library was prepared using RT-PCR. The sequencing machine was an Illumina HiSeq 2500. In TCRdb, the public reads were trimmed at Q25 with fastp and aligned with MiXCR, with productive beta chains retained. Each CDR3 protein gets just one entry, which takes the most common genes and DNA from the rows behind it. This sample comprises about 800,000 distinct CDR3 sequences, 21% of them detected only once. 9.5% to 13% of the sample rests with the top ten. V is pared back by 1 base and J by 5 bases, with 9 bases lying between the germline termini. The CDR3 contains 13 residues, cysteine and phenylalanine counted. Solely the CDR3 DNA is kept, with 39 bases framed from the first base. The germline V gene (reference sequence) sets CDR1 to SGHKS and CDR2 to YYEKEE. What the study reported, not specific to this receptor: It was suggested by the authors that each seasonal influenza vaccination may recruit only a limited number of new T cells.

Details on this clonotype: The target of this receptor is not known. No base qualities exist here, and no much larger clone lies one base off it.

The source is a man aged 50 or older who received an inactivated influenza vaccine. Donor details come from another sample of the same person, matched by shared clones. Sequenced material: PBMCs from blood, taken approximately 5 days after vaccination. Here the chain combines TRBV5-5 and TRBJ1-1; the D gene assignment is ambiguous. For the CDR3, the sequence is CASSLMGTTEAFF. The nucleotide sequence is given as TGTGCCAGCAGCTTGATGGGAACTACTGAAGCTTTCTTT.